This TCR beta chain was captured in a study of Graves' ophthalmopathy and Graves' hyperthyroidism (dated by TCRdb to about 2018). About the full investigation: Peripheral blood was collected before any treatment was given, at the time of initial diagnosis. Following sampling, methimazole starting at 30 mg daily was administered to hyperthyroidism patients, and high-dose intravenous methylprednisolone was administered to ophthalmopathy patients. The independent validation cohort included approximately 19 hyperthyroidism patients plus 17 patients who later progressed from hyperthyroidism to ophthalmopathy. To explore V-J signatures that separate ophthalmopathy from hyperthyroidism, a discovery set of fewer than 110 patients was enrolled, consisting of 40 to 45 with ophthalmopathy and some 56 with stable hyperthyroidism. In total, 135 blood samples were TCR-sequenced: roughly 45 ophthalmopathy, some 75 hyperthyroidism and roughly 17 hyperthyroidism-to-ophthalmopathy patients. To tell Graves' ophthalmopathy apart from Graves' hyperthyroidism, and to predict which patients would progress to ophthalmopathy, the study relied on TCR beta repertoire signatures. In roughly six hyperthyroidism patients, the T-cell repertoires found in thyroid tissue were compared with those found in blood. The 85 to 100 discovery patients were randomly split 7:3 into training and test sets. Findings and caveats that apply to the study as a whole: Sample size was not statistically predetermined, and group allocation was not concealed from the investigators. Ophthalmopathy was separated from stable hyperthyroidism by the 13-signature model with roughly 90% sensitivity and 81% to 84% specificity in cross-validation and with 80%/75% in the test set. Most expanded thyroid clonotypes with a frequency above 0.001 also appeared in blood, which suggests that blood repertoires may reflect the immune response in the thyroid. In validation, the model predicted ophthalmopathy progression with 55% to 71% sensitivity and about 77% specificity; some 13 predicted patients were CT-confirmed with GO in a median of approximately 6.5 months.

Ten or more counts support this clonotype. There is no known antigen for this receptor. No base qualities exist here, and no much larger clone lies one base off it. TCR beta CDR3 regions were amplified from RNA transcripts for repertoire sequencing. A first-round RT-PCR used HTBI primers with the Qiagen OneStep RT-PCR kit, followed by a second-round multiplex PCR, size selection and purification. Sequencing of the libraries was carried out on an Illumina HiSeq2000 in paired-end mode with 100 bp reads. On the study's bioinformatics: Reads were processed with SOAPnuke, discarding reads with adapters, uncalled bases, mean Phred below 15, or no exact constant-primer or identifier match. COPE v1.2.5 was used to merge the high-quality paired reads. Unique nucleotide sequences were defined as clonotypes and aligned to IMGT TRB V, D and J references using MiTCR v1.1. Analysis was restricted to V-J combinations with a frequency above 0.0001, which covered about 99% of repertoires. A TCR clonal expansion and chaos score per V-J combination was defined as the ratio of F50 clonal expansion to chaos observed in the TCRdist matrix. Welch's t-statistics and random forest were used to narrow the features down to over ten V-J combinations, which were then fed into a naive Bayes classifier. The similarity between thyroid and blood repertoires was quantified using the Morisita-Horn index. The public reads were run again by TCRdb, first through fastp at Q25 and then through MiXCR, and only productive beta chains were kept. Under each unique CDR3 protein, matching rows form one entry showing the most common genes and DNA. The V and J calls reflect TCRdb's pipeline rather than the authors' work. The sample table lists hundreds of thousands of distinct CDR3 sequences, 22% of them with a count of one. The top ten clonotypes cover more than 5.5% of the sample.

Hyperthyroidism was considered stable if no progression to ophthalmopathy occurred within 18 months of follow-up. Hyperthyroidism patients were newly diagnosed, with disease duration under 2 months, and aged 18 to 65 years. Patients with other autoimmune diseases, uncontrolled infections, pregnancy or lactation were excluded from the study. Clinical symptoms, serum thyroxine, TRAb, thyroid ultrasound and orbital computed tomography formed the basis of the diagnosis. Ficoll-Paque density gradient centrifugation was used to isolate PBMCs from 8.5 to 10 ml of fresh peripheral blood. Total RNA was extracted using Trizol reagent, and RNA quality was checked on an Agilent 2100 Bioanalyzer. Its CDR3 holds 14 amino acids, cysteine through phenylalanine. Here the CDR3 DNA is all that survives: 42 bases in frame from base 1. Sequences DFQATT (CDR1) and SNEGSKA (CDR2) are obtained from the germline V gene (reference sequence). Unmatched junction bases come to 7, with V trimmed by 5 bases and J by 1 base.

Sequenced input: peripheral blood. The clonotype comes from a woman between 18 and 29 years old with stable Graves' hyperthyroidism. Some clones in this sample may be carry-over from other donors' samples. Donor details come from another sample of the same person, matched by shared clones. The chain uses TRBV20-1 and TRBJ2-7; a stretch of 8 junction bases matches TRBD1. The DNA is TGCAGTGCTGGAAACAGGGGGTCGTCCTACGAGCAGTACTTC. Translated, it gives CSAGNRGSSYEQYF.